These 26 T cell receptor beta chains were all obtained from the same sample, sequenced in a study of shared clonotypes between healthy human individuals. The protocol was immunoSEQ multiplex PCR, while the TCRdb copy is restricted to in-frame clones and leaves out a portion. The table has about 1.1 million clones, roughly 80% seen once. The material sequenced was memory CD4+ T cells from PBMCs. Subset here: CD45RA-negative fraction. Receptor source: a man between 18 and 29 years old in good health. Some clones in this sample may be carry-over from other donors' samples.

This CDR3 reads CASSLGDRGEQYF. The CDR3 DNA sequence: TGTGCCAGCAGCTTGGGGGACAGGGGTGAGCAGTACTTC. The chain joins TRBV5-6 to TRBJ2-7; the match to TRBD1 covers 10 bases. CDR1 and CDR2 from the germline V gene are SGHDT and YYEEEE. Unmatched junction bases numbered 1, after V lost 0 bases and J lost 7 bases. The CDR3 is 13 residues long.

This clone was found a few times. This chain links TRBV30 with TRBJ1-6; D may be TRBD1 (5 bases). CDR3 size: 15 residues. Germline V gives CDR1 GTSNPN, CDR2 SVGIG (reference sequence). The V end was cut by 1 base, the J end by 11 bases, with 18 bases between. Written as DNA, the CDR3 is TGTGCCTGGAGTGATGACAGCCGATCCCTCACACCCCTCCACTTT. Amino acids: CAWSDDSRSLTPLHF. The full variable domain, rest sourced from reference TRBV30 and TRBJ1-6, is SQTIHQWPATLVQPVGSPLSLECTVEGTSNPNLYWYRQAAGRGLQLLFYSVGIGQISSEVPQNLSASRPQDRQFILSSKKLLLSDSGFYLCAWSDDSRSLTPLHFGNGTRLTVT.

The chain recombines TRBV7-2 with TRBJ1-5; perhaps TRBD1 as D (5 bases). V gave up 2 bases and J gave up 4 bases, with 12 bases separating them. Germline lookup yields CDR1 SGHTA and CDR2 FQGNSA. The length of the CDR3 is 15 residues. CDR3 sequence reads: CASSLMGTANQPQHF. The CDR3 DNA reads TGTGCCAGCAGCTTAATGGGGACGGCGAATCAGCCCCAGCATTTT.

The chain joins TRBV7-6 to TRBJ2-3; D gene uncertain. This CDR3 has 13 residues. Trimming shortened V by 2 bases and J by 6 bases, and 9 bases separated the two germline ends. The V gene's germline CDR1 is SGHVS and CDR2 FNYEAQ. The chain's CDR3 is CASSLSLLDTQYF. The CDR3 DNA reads TGTGCCAGCAGCTTAAGCCTCCTGGATACGCAGTATTTT.

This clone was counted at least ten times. CDR3 nucleotides: TGTGCCTGGAGTGTAATGGGGAGAAGGACTGAAGCTTTCTTT. Translation: CAWSVMGRRTEAFF. The chain uses TRBV30 and TRBJ1-1; D uncertain. This CDR3 is 14 amino acids long. V dropped 0 bases and J dropped 5 bases, with 13 bases sitting between them. Germline V gives CDR1 GTSNPN, CDR2 SVGIG (reference sequence).

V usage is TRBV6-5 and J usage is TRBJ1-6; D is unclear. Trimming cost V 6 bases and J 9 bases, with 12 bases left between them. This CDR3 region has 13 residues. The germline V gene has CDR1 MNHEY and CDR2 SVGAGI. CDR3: CASSHTRVSPLHF. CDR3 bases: TGTGCCAGCAGCCACACCCGGGTTTCACCCCTCCACTTT.

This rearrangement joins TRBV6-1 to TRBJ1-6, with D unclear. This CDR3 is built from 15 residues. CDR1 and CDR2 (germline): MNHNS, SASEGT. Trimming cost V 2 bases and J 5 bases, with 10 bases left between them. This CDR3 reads CASSELPGNNSPLHF. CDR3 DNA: TGTGCCAGCAGTGAATTACCCGGGAATAATTCACCCCTCCACTTT.

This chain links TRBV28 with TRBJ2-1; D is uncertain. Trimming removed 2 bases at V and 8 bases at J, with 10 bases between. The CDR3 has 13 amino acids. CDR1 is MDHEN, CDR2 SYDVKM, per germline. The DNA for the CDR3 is TGTGCCAGCAGTTTAATCAGGAGCGATGAGCAGTTCTTC. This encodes CASSLIRSDEQFF.

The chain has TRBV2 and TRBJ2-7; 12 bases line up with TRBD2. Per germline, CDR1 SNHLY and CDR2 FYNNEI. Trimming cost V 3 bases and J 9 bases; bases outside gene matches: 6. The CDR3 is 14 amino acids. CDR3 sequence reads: CASSDPGLAGRQYF. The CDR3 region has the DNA TGTGCCAGCAGTGACCCGGGACTAGCGGGTAGGCAGTACTTC.

The CDR3 protein is CSVGKGGFNEQYF. CDR3 nucleotide sequence: TGCAGCGTTGGAAAGGGGGGATTCAACGAGCAGTACTTC. The V call is TRBV29-1, the J call TRBJ2-7; either TRBD1 or TRBD2 may supply D (6 bases each). The V gene lost 4 bases and the J gene lost 5 bases, with 15 bases spanning the gap. Germline CDR1 is SQVTM and CDR2 is ANQGSEA. This CDR3 comprises 13 residues.

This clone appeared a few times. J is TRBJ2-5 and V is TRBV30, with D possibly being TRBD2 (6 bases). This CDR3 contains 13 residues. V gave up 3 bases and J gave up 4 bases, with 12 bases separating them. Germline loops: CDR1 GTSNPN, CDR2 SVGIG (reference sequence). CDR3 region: CAWRAMGGETQYF. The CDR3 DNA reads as TGTGCCTGGAGGGCTATGGGGGGAGAGACCCAGTACTTC.

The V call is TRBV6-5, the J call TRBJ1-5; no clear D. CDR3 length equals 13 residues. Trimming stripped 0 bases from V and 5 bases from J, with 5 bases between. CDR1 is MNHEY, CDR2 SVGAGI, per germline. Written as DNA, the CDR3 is TGTGCCAGCAGTTACTCGATAGATCAGCCCCAGCATTTT. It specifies CASSYSIDQPQHF.

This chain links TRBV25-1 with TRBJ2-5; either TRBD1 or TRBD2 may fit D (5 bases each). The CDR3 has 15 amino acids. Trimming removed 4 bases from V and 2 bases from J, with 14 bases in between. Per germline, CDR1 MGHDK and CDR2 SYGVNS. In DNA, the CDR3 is TGTGCCAGCAGTGGTTCAAATGGGGGTCAAGAGACCCAGTACTTC. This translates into CASSGSNGGQETQYF.

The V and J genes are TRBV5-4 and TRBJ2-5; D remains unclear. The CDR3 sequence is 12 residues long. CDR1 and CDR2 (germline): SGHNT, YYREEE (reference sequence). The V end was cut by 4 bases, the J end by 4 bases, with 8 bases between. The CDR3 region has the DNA TGTGCCAGCAGCGCTGTGGCAGAGACCCAGTACTTC. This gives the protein CASSAVAETQYF.

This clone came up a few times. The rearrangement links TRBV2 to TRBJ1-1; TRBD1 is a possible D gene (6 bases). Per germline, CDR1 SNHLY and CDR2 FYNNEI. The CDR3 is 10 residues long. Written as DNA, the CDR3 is TGTGTCAAGGGGGACACTGAAGCTTTCTTT. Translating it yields CVKGDTEAFF.

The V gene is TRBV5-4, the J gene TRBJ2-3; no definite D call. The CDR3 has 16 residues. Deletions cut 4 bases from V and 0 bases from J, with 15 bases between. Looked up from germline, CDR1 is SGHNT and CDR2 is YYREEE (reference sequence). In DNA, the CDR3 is TGTGCCAGCAGCCCCATTCCGATGGGGAGCACAGATACGCAGTATTTT. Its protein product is CASSPIPMGSTDTQYF.

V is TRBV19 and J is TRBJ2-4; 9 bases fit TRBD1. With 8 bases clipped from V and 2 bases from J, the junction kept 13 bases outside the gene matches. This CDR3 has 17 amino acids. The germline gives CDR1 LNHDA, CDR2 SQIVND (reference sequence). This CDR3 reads CASRSIDRGESKNIQYF. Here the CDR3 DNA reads TGTGCCAGTCGAAGTATCGACAGGGGGGAATCCAAAAACATTCAGTACTTC.

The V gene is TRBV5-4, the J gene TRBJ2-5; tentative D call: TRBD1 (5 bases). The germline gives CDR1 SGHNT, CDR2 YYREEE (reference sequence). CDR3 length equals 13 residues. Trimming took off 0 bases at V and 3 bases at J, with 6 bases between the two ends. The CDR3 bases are TGTGCCAGCAGCTTGGCCAGGGAAGAGACCCAGTACTTC. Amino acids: CASSLAREETQYF.

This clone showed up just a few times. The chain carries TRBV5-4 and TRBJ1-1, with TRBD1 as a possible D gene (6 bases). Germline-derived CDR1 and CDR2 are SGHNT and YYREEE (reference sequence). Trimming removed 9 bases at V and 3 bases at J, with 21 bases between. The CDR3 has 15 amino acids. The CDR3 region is CATAKGGGLYTEAFF. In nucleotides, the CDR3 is TGTGCCACCGCCAAGGGGGGAGGGTTGTACACTGAAGCTTTCTTT.

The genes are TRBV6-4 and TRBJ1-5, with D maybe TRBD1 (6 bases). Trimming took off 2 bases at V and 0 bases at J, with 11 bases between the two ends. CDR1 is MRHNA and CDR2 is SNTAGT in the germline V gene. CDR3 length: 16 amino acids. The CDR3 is CASSDPPQGSNQPQHF. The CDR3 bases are TGTGCCAGCAGTGACCCCCCACAGGGTAGCAATCAGCCCCAGCATTTT.

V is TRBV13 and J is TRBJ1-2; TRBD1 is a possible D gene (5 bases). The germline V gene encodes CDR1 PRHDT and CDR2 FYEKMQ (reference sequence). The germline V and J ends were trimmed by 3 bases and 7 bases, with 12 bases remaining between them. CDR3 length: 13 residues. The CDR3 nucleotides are TGTGCCAGCAGCTTTAGCGGGGCGGGTGGCTACACCTTC. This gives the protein CASSFSGAGGYTF. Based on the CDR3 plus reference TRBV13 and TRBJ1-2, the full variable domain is AAGVIQSPRHLIKEKRETATLKCYPIPRHDTVYWYQQGPGQDPQFLISFYEKMQSDKGSIPDRFSAQQFSDYHSELNMSSLELGDSALYFCASSFSGAGGYTFGSGTRLTVV.

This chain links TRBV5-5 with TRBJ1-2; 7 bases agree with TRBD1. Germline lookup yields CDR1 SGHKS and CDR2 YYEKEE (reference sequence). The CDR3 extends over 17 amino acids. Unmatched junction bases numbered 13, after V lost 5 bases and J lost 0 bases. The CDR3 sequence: CASSVVRGAHSNYGYTF. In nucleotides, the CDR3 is TGTGCCAGCAGTGTGGTCAGGGGGGCCCACTCTAACTATGGCTACACCTTC.

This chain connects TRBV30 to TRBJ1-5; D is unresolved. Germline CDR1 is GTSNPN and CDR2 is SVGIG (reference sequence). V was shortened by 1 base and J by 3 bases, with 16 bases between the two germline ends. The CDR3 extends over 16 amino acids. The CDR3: CAWSGGSAGANQPQHF. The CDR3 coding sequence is TGTGCCTGGAGTGGTGGGTCGGCAGGAGCCAATCAGCCCCAGCATTTT. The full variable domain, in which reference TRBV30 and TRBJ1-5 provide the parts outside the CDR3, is SQTIHQWPATLVQPVGSPLSLECTVEGTSNPNLYWYRQAAGRGLQLLFYSVGIGQISSEVPQNLSASRPQDRQFILSSKKLLLSDSGFYLCAWSGGSAGANQPQHFGDGTRLSIL.

The CDR3 sequence: CASSTSGKEAFF. CDR3 DNA sequence: TGTGCCAGCAGTACCTCTGGCAAGGAAGCTTTCTTT. The chain links TRBV28 to TRBJ1-1; no clear D gene. The length of the CDR3 is 12 residues. Germline CDR1 reads MDHEN; CDR2 reads SYDVKM. V lost 5 bases to trimming and J lost 8 bases, with 12 bases between them.

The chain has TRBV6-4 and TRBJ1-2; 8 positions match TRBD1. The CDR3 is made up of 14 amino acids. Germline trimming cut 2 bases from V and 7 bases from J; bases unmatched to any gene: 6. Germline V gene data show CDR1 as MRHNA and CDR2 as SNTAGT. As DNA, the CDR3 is TGTGCCAGCAGTGACGGGGCAGGGGGCCGTGGCTACACCTTC. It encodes CASSDGAGGRGYTF.

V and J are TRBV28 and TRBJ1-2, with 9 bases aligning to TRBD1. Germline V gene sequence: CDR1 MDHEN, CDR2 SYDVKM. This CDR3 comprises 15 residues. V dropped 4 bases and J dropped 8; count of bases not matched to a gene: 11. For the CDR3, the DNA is TGTGCCAGCAGTTCCCCCTCGGACAGGGGAGGCGGCTACACCTTC. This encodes CASSSPSDRGGGYTF.